The TCR beta chain under discussion was sequenced for a study of blood T cells in healthy people across ages. About the research overall: Capturing about one barcoded beta molecule per two T cells was achieved by template switching.

With a J-beta primer mix and a sample-barcoded 5' primer, a second PCR ran about 6 to 11 cycles. TCRdb reprocessed the 5' RACE reads via MiXCR and lists one record per CDR3 protein. The repertoire holds about 670,000 distinct CDR3 sequences, with around 43% as singletons. Notes on the study in general: Naive T cell percentage by flow cytometry tracked strongly with beta diversity.

Details on this clonotype: Antigen unknown.

The CDR3 has 16 amino acids. Germline CDR1 MNHNS, CDR2 SASEGT. The ends lost 6 bases at V and 4 bases at J; junction bases unmatched: 8. The chain joins TRBV6-1 to TRBJ2-1; 11 positions agree with TRBD2. This TCR was recovered from a man older than 75 in good health. Material for sequencing was blood. The chain's CDR3 is CASRAASGRMYNEQFF. For the CDR3, the DNA is TGTGCCAGCAGAGCTGCTAGCGGGAGGATGTACAATGAGCAGTTCTTC.